This T cell receptor beta chain stems from a study of blood T cell repertoires in COVID-19. Using immunoSEQ multiplex PCR, the repertoire was profiled, and TCRdb retains in-frame clones only, with some absent. The repertoire includes about 88,000 clones, about nine tenths of them detected once, and 5% to 7% sits in the top ten. V was clipped by 3 bases and J by 6 bases, with 8 bases between them. Germline V gene sequence: CDR1 MNHEY, CDR2 SVGEGT. The CDR3 has 13 residues. The chain links TRBV6-2 or TRBV6-3 to TRBJ2-2; unclear D gene. The receptor was isolated from a man between 18 and 35 years old with COVID-19, enrolled during active disease. The sample taken for sequencing was peripheral blood. The CDR3 is CASSYTQAGELFF. The CDR3 DNA is TGTGCCAGCAGTTATACGCAGGCCGGGGAGCTGTTTTTT.